A single sample gave rise to the 12 T cell receptor beta chains below, sequenced in a study of T cells after yellow fever vaccination. TCRdb passed the 5' RACE reads through MiXCR, listing each CDR3 protein once. Among approximately 300,000 distinct CDR3 sequences, roughly 10% were seen once, and the ten largest hold roughly 3%. Sequences were derived from CD4+ T cells sorted from PBMCs, sampled 45 days after the yellow fever booster vaccination. The origin of the receptors is a young man who received the YFV17D yellow fever vaccine.

CDR3 region: CSASFWGNSGGASTDTQYF. CDR3 DNA: TGCAGTGCTAGTTTCTGGGGTAATAGCGGGGGGGCGTCCACAGATACGCAGTATTTT. J is TRBJ2-3 and V is TRBV20-1, with 11 bases lining up with TRBD2. The germline CDR1 and CDR2 sequences are DFQATT and SNEGSKA (reference sequence). This CDR3 region has 19 residues. The trim removed 3 bases at V and 2 bases at J, leaving 16 bases unmatched.

This clonotype has just a few counts. The CDR3 here is CASSPLGGLSGADTQYF. The CDR3 region has the DNA TGTGCCAGCAGTCCCCTGGGGGGACTGTCCGGGGCAGATACGCAGTATTTT. The J gene is TRBJ2-3, the V gene TRBV6-2 or TRBV6-3, with D tentatively TRBD2 (6 bases). V was pared by 5 bases and J by 4 bases, with 22 bases between. The V gene's germline CDR1 is MNHEY and CDR2 SVGEGT. The CDR3 contains 17 residues.

The chain carries TRBV7-9 and TRBJ1-3; D not certain. The CDR3 runs 12 residues. CDR1 and CDR2 from the germline V gene are SEHNR and FQNEAQ (reference sequence). Trimming pared 5 bases from V and 8 bases from J, leaving 10 bases between. The CDR3 here is CASSPVGDTIYF. The DNA for the CDR3 is TGTGCCAGCAGCCCAGTGGGAGACACCATATATTTT.

V usage is TRBV5-1 and J usage is TRBJ2-5; D gene ambiguous. Trimming pared 0 bases from V and 2 bases from J, leaving 8 bases between. CDR3 length: 14 amino acids. Germline assignment: CDR1 SGHRS and CDR2 YFSETQ. The CDR3 reads CASSLAQPQETQYF. Written as DNA, the CDR3 is TGCGCCAGCAGCTTGGCCCAGCCGCAAGAGACCCAGTACTTC.

V gene TRBV27 combines with J gene TRBJ1-2; TRBD1 aligns across 10 bases. Trimming removed 6 bases from V and 5 bases from J; junction bases left unmatched: 9. CDR1 is MNHEY, CDR2 SMNVEV, per germline (reference sequence). This CDR3 spans 15 amino acids. The CDR3 reads CASRDTGTGAYGYTF. CDR3 nucleotide sequence: TGTGCCAGCAGAGACACCGGGACAGGGGCTTATGGCTACACCTTC.

This chain links TRBV7-9 with TRBJ1-1, with 7 bases matching TRBD1. Trimming at V came to 5 bases and at J to 11 bases, leaving 11 bases not matched to a gene. Germline CDR1 and CDR2: SEHNR and FQNEAQ (reference sequence). The CDR3 covers 13 residues. Here the CDR3 reads CASSGTGRGDAFF. The CDR3, as DNA: TGTGCCAGCAGCGGAACTGGCAGGGGGGATGCTTTCTTT.

The rearrangement joins TRBV9 to TRBJ2-1, with TRBD1 identical over 9 bases. The CDR3 contains 15 residues. Germline-derived CDR1 and CDR2 are SGDLS and YYNGEE. With V trimmed by 0 bases and J by 7 bases, 5 bases remained unmatched. The CDR3 here is CASSVGGQGTNEQFF. Written as DNA, the CDR3 is TGTGCCAGCAGCGTAGGGGGACAGGGAACGAATGAGCAGTTCTTC.

The rearrangement joins TRBV4-1 to TRBJ1-5; 7 positions match TRBD1. Germline CDR1 is MGHRA and CDR2 is YSYEKL. Losses at the gene ends were 3 bases for V and 4 bases for J; bases not matched to a gene: 9. The CDR3 has 16 amino acids. CDR3 bases: TGCGCCAGCAGCCACCCAGGGGGGGTTAGGAATCAGCCCCAGCATTTT. Its translation is CASSHPGGVRNQPQHF.

The chain has TRBV4-3 and TRBJ2-5, with TRBD1 matching 7 bases. The ends lost 0 bases at V and 5 bases at J; junction bases unmatched: 6. Per germline, CDR1 LGHNA and CDR2 YSLEER. The CDR3 extends over 15 amino acids. The CDR3 is CASSQDVGGRETQYF. The CDR3 DNA reads TGCGCCAGCAGCCAAGACGTAGGGGGCCGGGAGACCCAGTACTTC.

The rearrangement joins TRBV14 to TRBJ2-2; no reliable D call. The CDR3 totals 13 residues. CDR1 is SGHDN and CDR2 is FVKESK in the germline V gene. V lost 3 bases and J 0 bases, leaving 2 bases between the germline ends. CDR3 protein: CASSHTNTGELFF. The CDR3 DNA reads as TGTGCCAGCAGCCATACGAACACCGGGGAGCTGTTTTTT.

This clonotype was found many times. The junction does not match germline at one end; this may be a read error. This chain uses TRBV7-7 with TRBJ2-2; no firm D call. The CDR3 spans 13 residues. Germline V gives CDR1 SSHAT, CDR2 FNYEAQ (reference sequence). In DNA form, the CDR3 reads TGTGCTAGCAGCTCGATGAACACCGGGGAGCTGTTTTTT. It translates to CASSSMNTGELFF.

The gene calls are TRBV11-2 and TRBJ1-1, with no clear D. Germline CDR1 and CDR2: SGHAT and FQNNGV. The CDR3 spans 12 residues. Trimming left V 2 bases short and J 7 bases short, with 8 bases between. The CDR3 sequence is CASSLSGVEAFF. As DNA, the CDR3 is TGTGCCAGCAGCTTATCTGGGGTTGAAGCTTTCTTT.